The next 10 T cell receptor beta chains were all read from a single sample in a study of T cell changes during pregnancy in multiple sclerosis (dated by TCRdb to the late 2010s). Library preparation used the immunoSEQ multiplex PCR assay. TCRdb provides this immuneACCESS table in a form limited to in-frame rearrangements. Some clones are lacking; in checked studies, under half of them reflect an unresolved V gene, and why the rest are absent is not known. The sample yields 40,000 to 55,000 clones; roughly 90% were counted once. Together, the top ten hold less than 3.5% of the sample. Source: CD8+ T cells from peripheral blood mononuclear cells, taken in the second trimester of pregnancy. The receptors come from a female donor with multiple sclerosis, enrolled in a pregnancy study.

This rearrangement joins TRBV5-6 to TRBJ2-2; D might be TRBD1 (5 bases). This CDR3 has 14 residues. Germline CDR1 and CDR2: SGHDT and YYEEEE. V lost 4 bases and J lost 0, with 7 bases in between. In nucleotides, the CDR3 is TGTGCCAGCAGCCAGACAGCGAACACCGGGGAGCTGTTTTTT. This sequence encodes CASSQTANTGELFF.

The rearrangement joins TRBV29-1 to TRBJ1-2; 7 nucleotides align to TRBD1. This CDR3 comprises 15 residues. The V gene end was trimmed by 0 bases and the J gene end by 5 bases; junction bases not matched to a gene: 9. CDR1 is SQVTM, CDR2 ANQGSEA, per germline. The CDR3 coding sequence is TGCAGCGTTGAAGAGGAGGTGCAGGGGGTTTATGGCTACACCTTC. This gives the protein CSVEEEVQGVYGYTF.

This clone showed up just once. The J gene is TRBJ2-7, the V gene TRBV4-3; tentatively, D is TRBD1 (6 bases). Germline V gives CDR1 LGHNA, CDR2 YSLEER. The CDR3 is 19 residues long. V lost 1 base to trimming and J lost 5 bases, with 27 bases between them. The CDR3 DNA reads TGCGCCAGCAGCCAAGGGGGACCATGGACAGTTCCCACGGGCGACGAGCAGTACTTC. It specifies CASSQGGPWTVPTGDEQYF.

This chain uses TRBV29-1 with TRBJ1-2, with 7 bases identical to TRBD1. This CDR3 has 12 amino acids. V was clipped by 7 bases and J by 4 bases; unmatched bases: 6. CDR1 and CDR2 (germline): SQVTM, ANQGSEA. CDR3 amino acids: CSAWTGPYGYTF. For the CDR3, the DNA is TGCAGCGCCTGGACAGGTCCCTATGGCTACACCTTC.

This chain connects TRBV5-6 to TRBJ2-3, with D possibly TRBD2 on 6 matching bases. This CDR3 is 16 amino acids long. Germline lookup yields CDR1 SGHDT and CDR2 YYEEEE. Trimming removed 1 base at V and 1 base at J, with 13 bases between. The CDR3 bases are TGTGCCAGCAGCTTGTTAGGAGCGGGCGGCACAGATACGCAGTATTTT. The encoded protein is CASSLLGAGGTDTQYF.

The chain is built from TRBV27 and TRBJ2-1; 11 bases line up with TRBD2. This CDR3 contains 15 residues. Trimming took 5 bases from V and 3 from J; bases not matched to a gene: 3. The V gene's germline CDR1 is MNHEY and CDR2 SMNVEV (reference sequence). This CDR3 is CASSRTSGFYNEQFF. The CDR3 DNA reads TGTGCCAGCAGTCGGACTAGCGGGTTCTACAATGAGCAGTTCTTC.

The chain carries TRBV13 and TRBJ1-1; D uncertain. V dropped 2 bases and J dropped 4 bases, with 8 bases sitting between them. CDR3 length: 13 amino acids. Germline CDR1 and CDR2: PRHDT and FYEKMQ (reference sequence). CDR3: CASSLMSSTEAFF. The CDR3, as DNA: TGTGCCAGCAGCTTAATGTCCAGCACTGAAGCTTTCTTT.

The chain combines TRBV2 with TRBJ1-1, with D uncertain. There are 14 residues in the CDR3. Trimming cost V 0 bases and J 4 bases, with 9 bases left between them. Germline V gene sequence: CDR1 SNHLY, CDR2 FYNNEI. The CDR3 DNA reads TGTGCCAGCAGTGAAGCAGCGACGGGCACTGAAGCTTTCTTT. It encodes CASSEAATGTEAFF.

V is TRBV7-7 and J is TRBJ2-2, with 7 positions matching TRBD1. The CDR3 length is 14 residues. In germline, CDR1 is SSHAT, CDR2 FNYEAQ (reference sequence). With 2 bases clipped from V and 6 bases from J, the junction kept 3 bases outside the gene matches. The CDR3 DNA sequence: TGTGCCAGCAGCTTATTTCAGGGGGCCGGGGAGCTGTTTTTT. The encoded protein is CASSLFQGAGELFF.

The chain recombines TRBV11-2 with TRBJ1-1, with 7 bases identical to TRBD1. Germline CDR1 reads SGHAT; CDR2 reads FQNNGV. The ends lost 1 base at V and 4 bases at J; junction bases unmatched: 3. There are 14 residues in the CDR3. Here the CDR3 reads CASSLGPGGTEAFF. CDR3 DNA: TGTGCCAGCAGCTTAGGACCAGGGGGCACTGAAGCTTTCTTT.